This T cell receptor beta chain was captured in a study of cytomegalovirus exposure and HLA in healthy donors. Findings and limits, study-wide: There were a few CMV-associated chains whose specificity for CMV antigens was confirmed in vitro. There were some 150 TCR beta chains listed as cytomegalovirus-associated. Using the classifier, cytomegalovirus status was reportedly diagnosed with high specificity and sensitivity.

The CDR3 contains 15 residues. The germline CDR1 and CDR2 sequences are SGHRS and YFSETQ. Among the roughly 120 subjects of the validation cohort, separate from the roughly 730-subject first cohort, were the donors. A remark on this clone: Its antigen remains unidentified. The germline gene is not matched at one end of the junction; a read error may be the cause.

Assay used: immunoSEQ multiplex PCR; TCRdb lists only in-frame clones, some missing. The sample consists of approximately 120,000 clones, 95% to 96% of them appearing once. Sequencing used PBMCs. The sequence was obtained from a man aged 18 to 30 in good health and CMV-seronegative. V is TRBV5-1 and J is TRBJ1-5; tentative D call: TRBD1 (5 bases). The CDR3 sequence: CASSFTGGYNQAQHF. As DNA, the CDR3 is TGCGCCAGCAGCTTTACAGGTGGCTACAATCAGGCCCAGCATTTT.